The clone carrying this T cell receptor beta chain was seen many times. As yet, its antigen is unknown. V lost 4 bases, J lost 5 bases, and 4 bases stayed unmatched. CDR1 is LGHDT and CDR2 is YNNKEL in the germline V gene (reference sequence). The CDR3 sequence is 14 residues long. This specimen belongs to a study of CD8 T cells in ankylosing spondylitis. General study points: The clones that were linked to disease were reported to be significantly enriched in matched synovial fluid samples from ankylosing spondylitis patients. About 8 highly homologous variants made up a TCR beta motif, and this motif appeared characteristic of ankylosing spondylitis blood. Disease-linked clones bore a CD8+ phenotype and were relatively rare in peripheral blood.

Scientists made TCR beta libraries using quantitative 5'-RACE with molecular barcodes. TCRdb used MiXCR to reprocess the 5' RACE reads, holding one entry per CDR3 protein. The repertoire holds roughly 40,000 distinct CDR3 sequences, with roughly 11% as singletons. This clonotype was obtained from a male donor with ankylosing spondylitis or in good health (not recorded which). V is TRBV3-1 and J is TRBJ2-3, with 9 positions matching TRBD2. Sequenced sample: blood, either unsorted or a sorted T cell fraction (not recorded which). The CDR3 spells CASSRLAGRDTQYF. The DNA of the CDR3 is TGTGCCAGCAGCCGCCTAGCGGGGCGAGATACGCAGTATTTT.